The entry below gives a single TCR beta chain sequence along with its context. Its antigen remains unknown. This record belongs to a study of beta chain features in type 1 diabetes. Turning to the study itself: Age, gender and cell yields were similar between patients and healthy donors. Findings of the study overall: Shorter templates may be favored by PCR, equally so in patients and controls. The study found fewer insertions and more deletions at VDJ junctions in type 1 diabetes patients. Within patients, naive, central memory and Treg TCRB repertoires seemed more similar than within healthy donors. In all four CD4+ subsets, TCRB CDR3 length was significantly, moderately reduced in type 1 diabetes.

Looked up from germline, CDR1 is SGHRS and CDR2 is YFSETQ. Trimming pared 3 bases from V and 9 bases from J, leaving 16 bases between. This CDR3 spans 14 amino acids. The investigators reverse transcribed all of the isolated RNA, so they sequenced expressed TCRB transcripts. Method: immunoSEQ multiplex PCR; TCRdb's copy keeps in-frame clones and lacks some. The sample holds more than 100,000 clones, about 10% seen once. The chain employs TRBV5-1 and TRBJ2-4; D is ambiguous. This clonotype was sampled from a man aged 30 to 45 with type 1 diabetes. The specimen was central memory CD4+ T cells from blood. CDR3 amino acids: CASSSDLQSGIQYF. The CDR3 DNA follows: TGCGCCAGCAGCTCCGACCTACAATCGGGCATTCAGTACTTC.